This entry concerns a single TCR beta chain. The sample comes from a study of blood T cell repertoires in COVID-19. Germline V gene data show CDR1 as SGHAT and CDR2 as FQNNGV. The V gene lost 6 bases and the J gene lost 4 bases, with 18 bases spanning the gap. The CDR3 runs to 15 residues. The assay was immunoSEQ multiplex PCR, and TCRdb's table has in-frame clones only and misses some. The table shows under 150,000 clones, with 84% occurring only once. V and J are TRBV11-2 and TRBJ1-1; the D gene is possibly TRBD1 (6 bases). The sample consisted of peripheral blood. This clonotype was sampled from a human donor in a cohort sampled during active COVID-19. The CDR3 reads CASSSTYRAGTEAFF. DNA of the CDR3: TGTGCCAGCAGTTCCACCTACAGGGCTGGCACTGAAGCTTTCTTT.